Below are 32 T cell receptor beta chains sequenced from a single sample in a study of blood T cell repertoires in COVID-19 (TCRdb year 2020). Library method: the immunoSEQ multiplex PCR assay. This immuneACCESS table, as held by TCRdb, lists in-frame sequences with V and J called but not all clones. Of the missing ones, under half trace to an unresolved V gene in checked studies; the others have no known cause. For this sample the table gives about 140,000 clones, of which 80% to 90% were detected only once. Approximately 1.5% of the sample goes to the ten largest clones. Sequenced input: peripheral blood. The receptors derive from an older woman with acute or convalescent COVID-19.

The rearrangement links TRBV19 to TRBJ1-2; possibly TRBD1 for D (6 bases). V gave up 8 bases and J gave up 0 bases, with 10 bases separating them. The CDR3 is 13 residues long. The germline gives CDR1 LNHDA, CDR2 SQIVND (reference sequence). DNA for the CDR3: TGTGCCAGTCACGGACAGTCTAACTATGGCTACACCTTC. Protein: CASHGQSNYGYTF.

The CDR3 loop reads CASSLAGTANQPQHF. CDR3 sequence (DNA): TGCGCCAGCAGCTTGGCCGGGACAGCAAATCAGCCCCAGCATTTT. This sequence joins TRBV5-1 and TRBJ1-5; 7 nucleotides align to TRBD1. J was trimmed by 4 bases and V by 0 bases; bases with no gene match: 4. Germline CDR1 SGHRS, CDR2 YFSETQ. The length of the CDR3 is 15 residues.

The genes are TRBV10-3 and TRBJ2-3; tentative D call: TRBD1 (6 bases). The ends were cut back, 4 bases at V and 2 bases at J, with 10 bases in the middle. CDR1 is ENHRY and CDR2 is SYGVKD in the germline V gene. The CDR3 contains 14 residues. CDR3 DNA sequence: TGTGCCATCAGTGCGGGACAAGTCACAGATACGCAGTATTTT. As protein: CAISAGQVTDTQYF.

The chain uses TRBV27 and TRBJ1-2; tentative D call: TRBD1 (5 bases). The germline V gene has CDR1 MNHEY and CDR2 SMNVEV (reference sequence). The CDR3 is 15 residues long. V lost 7 bases, J lost 2 bases, and 17 bases lay in between. The DNA for the CDR3 is TGTGCCAGCACTGCAAGCGGGGCGCCGAACTATGGCTACACCTTC. It specifies CASTASGAPNYGYTF.

A few counts support this clone. The rearrangement uses TRBV21-1 and TRBJ2-5; TRBD1, as called in the table, went unchecked against the DNA. TRBV21-1 is a known pseudogene. This CDR3 has 15 residues. CDR3 residues: CASSPQFGHTETQYF. The DNA of the CDR3 is TGTGCCAGCAGCCCCCAATTCGGACACACGGAGACCCAGTACTTC.

CDR3 bases: TGTGCCAGCAGCCGAAGCGGGACCCAGGGCTATGGCTACACCTTC. Protein sequence: CASSRSGTQGYGYTF. This chain links TRBV4-2 with TRBJ1-2, with D maybe TRBD1 (5 bases). CDR1 LGHNA and CDR2 YNFKEQ come from the germline V gene. The CDR3 runs to 15 residues. V was pared by 4 bases and J by 4 bases, with 16 bases between.

V and J are TRBV4-1 and TRBJ2-5, with 12 bases fitting TRBD2. This CDR3 has 17 amino acids. Germline V gene data show CDR1 as MGHRA and CDR2 as YSYEKL. Trimming at V came to 3 bases and at J to 7 bases, leaving 12 bases not matched to a gene. CDR3 DNA sequence: TGCGCCAGCAGCCAGGGCCTAGCGGGGGGGCCGGTTGGGACCCAGTACTTC. As protein: CASSQGLAGGPVGTQYF.

V gene TRBV7-2 combines with J gene TRBJ2-7; maybe TRBD1 (5 bases). V was pared by 5 bases and J by 2 bases, with 13 bases between. Per the germline V gene, CDR1 is SGHTA and CDR2 is FQGNSA. CDR3 length: 14 residues. The CDR3, as DNA: TGTGCCAGCAGCCAGGGTCTCTTCCCCTACGAGCAGTACTTC. It yields the protein CASSQGLFPYEQYF.

This rearrangement joins TRBV7-3 to TRBJ1-1; tentative D call: TRBD1 (5 bases). CDR1 and CDR2 from the germline V gene are SGHTA and FQGTGA. Trimming shortened V by 8 bases and J by 1 base, and 11 bases separated the two germline ends. This CDR3 contains 13 residues. The CDR3 coding sequence is TGTGCCAGCGCGCAGGGTACGAACACTGAAGCTTTCTTT. This translates into CASAQGTNTEAFF. Looking up the rest from reference TRBV7-3 and TRBJ1-1 gives the full variable domain: GAGVSQTPSNKVTEKGKYVELRCDPISGHTALYWYRQSLGQGPEFLIYFQGTGAADDSGLPNDRFFAVRPEGSVSTLKIQRTERGDSAVYLCASAQGTNTEAFFGQGTRLTVV.

On this clone: Within the sample, other DNA sequences also encode this same CDR3. V gene TRBV7-2 combines with J gene TRBJ2-5; 8 nucleotides line up with TRBD1. The CDR3 spans 15 residues. The germline gives CDR1 SGHTA, CDR2 FQGNSA. Trimming took 6 bases from V and 2 from J; bases not matched to a gene: 8. DNA of the CDR3: TGTGCCAGCAGTTTTGACAGGGGCCTACAAGAGACCCAGTACTTC. This translates into CASSFDRGLQETQYF.

The V gene is TRBV18, the J gene TRBJ1-2, with TRBD1 as a possible D gene (5 bases). The CDR3 runs 13 residues. Germline V gene data show CDR1 as KGHSH and CDR2 as LQKENI. V was trimmed by 2 bases and J by 2 bases, leaving 6 bases between them. The CDR3 here is CASSPGGNYGYTF. DNA for the CDR3: TGTGCCAGCTCACCAGGGGGGAACTATGGCTACACCTTC.

CDR3 sequence reads: CASSLGPSTEAFF. CDR3 DNA sequence: TGTGCCAGCAGCTTAGGTCCGAGCACTGAAGCTTTCTTT. This chain connects TRBV7-3 to TRBJ1-1; D not certain. V was pared by 2 bases and J by 4 bases, with 8 bases between. The CDR3 loop spans 13 amino acids. CDR1 and CDR2 (germline): SGHTA, FQGTGA.

The rearrangement links TRBV9 to TRBJ2-7, with D possibly being TRBD2 (5 bases). Trimming left V 1 base short and J 0 bases short, with 8 bases between. The germline CDR1 and CDR2 sequences are SGDLS and YYNGEE. The CDR3 extends over 14 amino acids. CDR3 protein: CASSVTGSSYEQYF. CDR3 nucleotides: TGTGCCAGCAGCGTAACGGGGAGCTCCTACGAGCAGTACTTC. Complete variable domain (other parts from reference TRBV9 and TRBJ2-7): DSGVTQTPKHLITATGQRVTLRCSPRSGDLSVYWYQQSLDQGLQFLIQYYNGEERAKGNILERFSAQQFPDLHSELNLSSLELGDSALYFCASSVTGSSYEQYFGPGTRLTVT.

The chain links TRBV18 to TRBJ1-5, with D perhaps TRBD1 (6 bases). Germline V lookup: CDR1 KGHSH, CDR2 LQKENI. Between the trimmed V and J ends, which lost 4 bases and 0 bases, there was a span of 13 bases. CDR3 length: 16 residues. CDR3 nucleotide sequence: TGTGCCAGCTCACTCCGGGACAAGATTAGCAATCAGCCCCAGCATTTT. It encodes CASSLRDKISNQPQHF.

This rearrangement joins TRBV6-5 to TRBJ1-2; 7 nucleotides line up with TRBD1. With V trimmed by 8 bases and J by 4 bases, 7 bases remained unmatched. The CDR3 contains 13 residues. Germline-derived CDR1 and CDR2 are MNHEY and SVGAGI. The CDR3 DNA follows: TGTGCCAGCTCTGAGCAGGGGGTCTATGGCTACACCTTC. Protein: CASSEQGVYGYTF.

The rearrangement joins TRBV27 to TRBJ2-3; 9 bases are a match to TRBD2. CDR3 length: 14 amino acids. The J segment lost 10 bases and the V segment lost 7 bases, leaving 12 bases of the junction unmatched. Looked up from germline, CDR1 is MNHEY and CDR2 is SMNVEV (reference sequence). CDR3 sequence: CASNRALAGRPQYF. CDR3 DNA sequence: TGTGCCAGCAACCGGGCGCTAGCGGGGCGGCCGCAGTATTTT.

The chain employs TRBV12-3 or TRBV12-4 and TRBJ1-6; 8 bases map to TRBD1. The CDR3 totals 13 residues. The J segment lost 10 bases and the V segment lost 8 bases, leaving 7 bases of the junction unmatched. This chain's CDR3 is CASFQGAWSPLHF. In DNA form, the CDR3 reads TGTGCCAGCTTCCAGGGGGCTTGGTCACCCCTCCACTTT.

The chain has TRBV4-3 and TRBJ1-4, with 9 bases aligning to TRBD1. The CDR3 is 15 amino acids. Germline assignment: CDR1 LGHNA and CDR2 YSLEER. V shed 4 bases and J 7 bases; nucleotides not matched to a gene: 7. CDR3 sequence (DNA): TGCGCCAGCAGCCTCTCCGGGACAGGGACTGAAAAACTGTTTTTT. Translating gives CASSLSGTGTEKLFF.

V and J are TRBV6-2 or TRBV6-3 and TRBJ2-7; TRBD1 matches 7 bases. Trimming removed 6 bases from V and 3 bases from J; junction bases left unmatched: 11. From germline, CDR1 is MNHEY and CDR2 SVGEGT. This CDR3 spans 15 amino acids. DNA of the CDR3: TGTGCCAGCAGCGATCCCGGGACAGCTCACTACGAGCAGTACTTC. It codes for CASSDPGTAHYEQYF.

CDR3 loop: CASSSRLQPQHF. CDR3 in DNA: TGTGCCAGCAGCTCGAGGCTCCAGCCCCAGCATTTT. The chain couples TRBV6-2 or TRBV6-3 to TRBJ1-5, with no clear D. The germline V gene has CDR1 MNHEY and CDR2 SVGEGT. The V gene lost 6 bases and the J gene lost 7 bases, with 10 bases spanning the gap. The CDR3 runs 12 residues.

This chain uses TRBV30 with TRBJ2-3; D possibly corresponds to TRBD2 (7 bases). CDR1 is GTSNPN and CDR2 is SVGIG in the germline V gene (reference sequence). The V and J ends lost 3 bases and 4 bases respectively, with 14 bases between them. The CDR3 consists of 14 residues. CDR3 sequence (DNA): TGTGCCTGGAGACGAGGGGGGGAGTCAGATACGCAGTATTTT. Translation: CAWRRGGESDTQYF.

The chain carries TRBV7-9 and TRBJ2-1, with 9 bases lining up with TRBD1. Trimming cost V 3 bases and J 7 bases; bases outside gene matches: 10. Germline V gene data show CDR1 as SEHNR and CDR2 as FQNEAQ (reference sequence). The CDR3 length is 16 residues. The CDR3 region has the DNA TGTGCCAGCAGCTTCTCTGGGACAGGGATTTCGAATGAGCAGTTCTTC. Protein: CASSFSGTGISNEQFF.

The CDR3 loop reads CASSLDRWPYEQYF. CDR3 nucleotides: TGTGCCAGCAGTCTCGACAGATGGCCCTACGAGCAGTACTTC. The chain is built from TRBV28 and TRBJ2-7; perhaps TRBD1 as D (5 bases). This CDR3 is built from 14 residues. The germline CDR1 and CDR2 sequences are MDHEN and SYDVKM. V was shortened by 5 bases and J by 2 bases, with 13 bases between the two germline ends.

The chain combines TRBV5-1 with TRBJ1-1; 9 positions agree with TRBD1. The CDR3 extends over 18 amino acids. The V gene end was trimmed by 1 base and the J gene end by 0 bases; junction bases not matched to a gene: 10. Per germline, CDR1 SGHRS and CDR2 YFSETQ. The CDR3 reads CASSLYAGQGILNTEAFF. The CDR3 DNA is TGCGCCAGCAGCTTGTATGCGGGACAGGGTATCCTGAACACTGAAGCTTTCTTT.

This clone was found once. The chain joins TRBV29-1 to TRBJ2-5; 8 positions match TRBD2. V lost 7 bases to trimming and J lost 5 bases; unmatched junction nucleotides: 12. The CDR3 loop spans 14 amino acids. Germline-derived CDR1 and CDR2 are SQVTM and ANQGSEA. The CDR3 DNA reads as TGCAGCGCCGGGAGGGGCAGGGGAGGGGAGACCCAGTACTTC. Residues: CSAGRGRGGETQYF.

This clone was detected once. Here the CDR3 reads CAWSGSSGGWETQYF. CDR3 nucleotide sequence: TGTGCCTGGAGTGGCAGTAGCGGGGGATGGGAGACCCAGTACTTC. The chain carries TRBV30 and TRBJ2-5; TRBD2 agrees at 9 bases. Germline-derived CDR1 and CDR2 are GTSNPN and SVGIG (reference sequence). CDR3 length: 15 amino acids. V lost 1 base to trimming and J lost 5 bases; unmatched junction nucleotides: 8.

This clone has only one observation. The chain recombines TRBV30 with TRBJ1-4; no clear D. The CDR3 has 12 residues. Germline V gene data show CDR1 as GTSNPN and CDR2 as SVGIG (reference sequence). V lost 2 bases to trimming and J lost 4 bases, with 5 bases between them. The CDR3 DNA follows: TGTGCCTGGAGTTCCAATAATGAAAAACTGTTTTTT. This codes for CAWSSNNEKLFF.

In its sample, this clone was seen a few times. V usage is TRBV4-2 and J usage is TRBJ1-2; 7 bases fit TRBD1. Germline V gene sequence: CDR1 LGHNA, CDR2 YNFKEQ. V shed 0 bases and J 4 bases; nucleotides not matched to a gene: 11. The CDR3 extends over 17 amino acids. The CDR3: CASSQDMGDSISYGYTF. CDR3 sequence (DNA): TGTGCCAGCAGCCAAGATATGGGGGACAGTATCTCCTATGGCTACACCTTC.

The V gene is TRBV2, the J gene TRBJ1-5; D is ambiguous. Germline V gene lookup returns CDR1 SNHLY and CDR2 FYNNEI. The V end was cut by 5 bases, the J end by 0 bases, with 8 bases between. This CDR3 comprises 14 residues. The CDR3 region has the DNA TGTGCCAGCAGTCGGGTAAATAGCAATCAGCCCCAGCATTTT. Its protein product is CASSRVNSNQPQHF. Full variable domain (remainder filled in from reference TRBV2 and TRBJ1-5): EPEVTQTPSHQVTQMGQEVILRCVPISNHLYFYWYRQILGQKVEFLVSFYNNEISEKSEIFDDQFSVERPDGSNFTLKIRSTKLEDSAMYFCASSRVNSNQPQHFGDGTRLSIL.

The chain links TRBV6-6 to TRBJ1-6; 7 nucleotides line up with TRBD1. V dropped 2 bases and J dropped 9; count of bases not matched to a gene: 4. The CDR3 is 14 amino acids. The germline CDR1 and CDR2 sequences are MNHNY and SVGAGI (reference sequence). The CDR3 nucleotides are TGTGCCAGCAGTTACGACAGGGTCGGTTCACCCCTCCACTTT. This codes for CASSYDRVGSPLHF.

V is TRBV7-2 and J is TRBJ1-1; possible D gene TRBD1, 6 bases. In germline, CDR1 is SGHTA, CDR2 FQGNSA. V was shortened by 3 bases and J by 1 base, with 9 bases between the two germline ends. This CDR3 has 14 amino acids. CDR3 loop: CASSLIRGNTEAFF. The CDR3 nucleotides are TGTGCCAGCAGCTTGATCAGGGGGAACACTGAAGCTTTCTTT.

The chain has TRBV12-3 or TRBV12-4 and TRBJ2-4; no clear D. This CDR3 is built from 12 residues. V lost 6 bases, J lost 2 bases, and 5 bases lay in between. CDR3 DNA: TGTGCCAGCAGAGAGTCCAAAAACATTCAGTACTTC. Translated, it gives CASRESKNIQYF.